Listed below are T cell receptor beta chains from one sample, sequenced in a study of blood T cell repertoires in COVID-19. Assay used: immunoSEQ multiplex PCR; TCRdb lists only in-frame clones, some missing. The data hold about 120,000 clones, with 65% to 90% observed a single time. Sequencing was done on a sample of peripheral blood. Receptors were obtained from an elderly man with acute or convalescent COVID-19. CDR3s include the opening cysteine and the closing phenylalanine or tryptophan. D genes are given only for firm matches. Not every row has a clone size; where given, it reads once, few, many or a size class.

TRBV6-5	.	.	TRBJ2-1	CASSYRGSYNEQFF	TGTGCCAGCAGTTACCGCGGCTCCTACAATGAGCAGTTCTTC
TRBV4-1	few	.	TRBJ2-3	CASSQQGWGADTQYF	TGCGCCAGCAGCCAGCAGGGTTGGGGGGCAGATACGCAGTATTTT
TRBV11-2	.	TRBD1	TRBJ1-6	CASSPLPGQETPLHF	TGTGCCAGCAGCCCACTACCGGGACAGGAAACACCCCTCCACTTT
TRBV6-2/TRBV6-3	.	.	TRBJ2-2	CASSYPVRVANTGELFF	TGTGCCAGCAGTTACCCCGTCAGGGTCGCGAACACCGGGGAGCTGTTTTTT
TRBV3-1/TRBV3-2	.	.	TRBJ1-1	CASSPWGENTEAFF	TGTGCCAGCAGCCCTTGGGGGGAGAACACTGAAGCTTTCTTT
TRBV5-1	.	TRBD2	TRBJ2-5	CASSLTSGGANRQKTQYF	TGCGCCAGCAGCTTGACCAGCGGGGGGGCTAATAGGCAAAAGACCCAGTACTTC
TRBV3-1/TRBV3-2	.	.	TRBJ1-2	CASSTGHVGGYTF	TGTGCCAGCAGCACGGGACACGTGGGCGGCTACACCTTC
TRBV7-9	.	TRBD1	TRBJ1-5	CATTRGTGPNQPQHF	TGTGCCACCACCAGGGGGACAGGGCCAAATCAGCCCCAGCATTTT
TRBV19	.	.	TRBJ1-4	CASTLGRLGNEKLFF	TGTGCCAGTACTCTGGGGAGGCTGGGTAATGAAAAACTGTTTTTT
TRBV19	.	.	TRBJ1-5	CASSIGRAGDQPQHF	TGTGCCAGTAGTATAGGTAGGGCAGGGGATCAGCCCCAGCATTTT
TRBV27	.	.	TRBJ1-6	CASSLSRSRGNSPLHF	TGTGCCAGCAGCCTATCGAGGTCCAGAGGAAATTCACCCCTCCACTTT
TRBV21-1	.	.	TRBJ1-5	CASSKVPLRYF	TGTGCCAGCAGCAAAGTACCTCTGAGGTATTTT
TRBV6-4	once	TRBD2	TRBJ2-5	CASSVLAGGQETQYF	TGTGCCAGCAGTGTACTAGCGGGGGGGCAAGAGACCCAGTACTTC
TRBV19	few	TRBD2	TRBJ2-3	CASTLAGTQYF	TGTGCCAGTACCCTAGCGGGTACGCAGTATTTT
TRBV10-3	.	TRBD2	TRBJ2-1	CAISDHLTGGTSGSENEQFF	TGTGCCATCAGTGATCATCTTACAGGGGGGACTAGCGGGAGTGAGAATGAGCAGTTCTTC
TRBV6-5	.	.	TRBJ1-3	CASRGRDIGNTIYF	TGTGCCAGCAGGGGCAGGGACATAGGAAACACCATATATTTT
TRBV28	.	TRBD1	TRBJ1-1	CASSTYGTGGPEAFF	TGTGCCAGCAGTACCTACGGGACAGGGGGCCCTGAAGCTTTCTTT
TRBV5-6	.	.	TRBJ1-2	CASRFTGSEGYTF	TGTGCCAGCAGATTTACAGGATCCGAGGGCTACACCTTC
TRBV18	.	TRBD1	TRBJ2-3	CASSLRDRGPDTQYF	TGTGCCAGCTCACTAAGGGACAGGGGCCCAGATACGCAGTATTTT